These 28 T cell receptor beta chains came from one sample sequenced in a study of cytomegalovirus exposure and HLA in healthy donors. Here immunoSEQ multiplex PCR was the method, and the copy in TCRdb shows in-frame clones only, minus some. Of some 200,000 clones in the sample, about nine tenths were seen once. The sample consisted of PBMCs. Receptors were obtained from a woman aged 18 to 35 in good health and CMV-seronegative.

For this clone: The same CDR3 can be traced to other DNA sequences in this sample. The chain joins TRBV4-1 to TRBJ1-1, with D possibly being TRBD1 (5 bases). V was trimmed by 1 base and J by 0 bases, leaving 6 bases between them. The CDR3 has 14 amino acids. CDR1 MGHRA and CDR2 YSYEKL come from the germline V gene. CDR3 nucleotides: TGCGCCAGCAGCCAAGGGACACTGAACACTGAAGCTTTCTTT. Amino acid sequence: CASSQGTLNTEAFF.

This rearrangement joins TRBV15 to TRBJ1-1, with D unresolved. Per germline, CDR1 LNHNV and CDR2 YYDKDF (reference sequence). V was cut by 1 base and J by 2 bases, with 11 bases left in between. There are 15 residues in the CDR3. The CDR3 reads CATSRVTNLNTEAFF. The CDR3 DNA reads TGTGCCACCAGCAGAGTAACAAACCTTAACACTGAAGCTTTCTTT.

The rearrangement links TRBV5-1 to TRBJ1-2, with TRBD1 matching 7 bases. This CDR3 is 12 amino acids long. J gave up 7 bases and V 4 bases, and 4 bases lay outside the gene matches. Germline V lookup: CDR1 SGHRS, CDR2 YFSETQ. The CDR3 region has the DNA TGCGCCAGCAGCACGGGACAGATTGGCTACACCTTC. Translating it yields CASSTGQIGYTF.

The CDR3 DNA sequence: TGTGCCAGCAGCTCCCCGAACGGGGACGAGCAGTACTTC. As protein: CASSSPNGDEQYF. This chain connects TRBV7-8 to TRBJ2-7, with D possibly TRBD2 on 5 matching bases. V lost 4 bases, J lost 5 bases, and 12 bases lay in between. The germline V gene has CDR1 SGHVS and CDR2 FQNEAQ. This CDR3 is 13 amino acids long.

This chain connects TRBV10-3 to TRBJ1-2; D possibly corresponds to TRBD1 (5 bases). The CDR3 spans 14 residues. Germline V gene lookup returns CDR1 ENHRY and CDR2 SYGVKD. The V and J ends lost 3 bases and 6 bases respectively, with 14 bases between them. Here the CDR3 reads CAISDFGGDDGYTF. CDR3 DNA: TGTGCCATCAGTGATTTCGGGGGTGACGATGGCTACACCTTC.

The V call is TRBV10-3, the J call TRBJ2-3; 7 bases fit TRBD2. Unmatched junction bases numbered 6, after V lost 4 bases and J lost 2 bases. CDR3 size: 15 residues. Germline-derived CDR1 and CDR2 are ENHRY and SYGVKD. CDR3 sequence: CAISVASGITDTQYF. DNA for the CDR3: TGTGCCATCAGTGTGGCTAGCGGAATCACAGATACGCAGTATTTT.

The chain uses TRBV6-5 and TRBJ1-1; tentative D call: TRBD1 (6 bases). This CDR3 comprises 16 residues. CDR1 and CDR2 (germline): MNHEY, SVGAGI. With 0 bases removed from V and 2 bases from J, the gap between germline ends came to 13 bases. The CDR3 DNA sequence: TGTGCCAGCAGTTACTCGAGTACAGGGACAAACACTGAAGCTTTCTTT. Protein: CASSYSSTGTNTEAFF.

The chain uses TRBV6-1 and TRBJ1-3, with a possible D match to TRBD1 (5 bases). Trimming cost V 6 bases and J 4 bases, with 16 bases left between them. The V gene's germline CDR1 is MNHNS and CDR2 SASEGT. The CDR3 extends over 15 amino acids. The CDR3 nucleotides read TGTGCCAGCAGGTCGGGGGGTGGCCCCGGAAACACCATATATTTT. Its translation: CASRSGGGPGNTIYF.

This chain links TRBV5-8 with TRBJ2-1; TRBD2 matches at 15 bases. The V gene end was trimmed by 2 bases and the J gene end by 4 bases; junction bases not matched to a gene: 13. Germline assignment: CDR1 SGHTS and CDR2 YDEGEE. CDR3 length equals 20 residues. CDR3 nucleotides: TGTGCCAGCAGCTTCCCCGCCCCGGGACTAGCGGGAGGAATGTACAATGAGCAGTTCTTC. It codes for CASSFPAPGLAGGMYNEQFF.

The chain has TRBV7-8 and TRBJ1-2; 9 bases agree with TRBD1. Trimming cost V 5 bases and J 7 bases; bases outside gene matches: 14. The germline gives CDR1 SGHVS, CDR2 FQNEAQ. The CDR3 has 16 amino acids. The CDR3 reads CASSPRTGESLAGYTF. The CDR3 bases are TGTGCCAGCAGCCCCAGGACAGGGGAGTCGTTGGCTGGCTACACCTTC.

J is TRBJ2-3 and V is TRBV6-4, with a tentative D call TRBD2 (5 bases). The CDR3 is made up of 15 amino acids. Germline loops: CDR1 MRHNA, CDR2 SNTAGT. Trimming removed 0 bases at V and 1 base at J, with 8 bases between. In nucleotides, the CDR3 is TGTGCCAGCAGTGACTCTGGGCGGGGCACAGATACGCAGTATTTT. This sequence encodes CASSDSGRGTDTQYF.

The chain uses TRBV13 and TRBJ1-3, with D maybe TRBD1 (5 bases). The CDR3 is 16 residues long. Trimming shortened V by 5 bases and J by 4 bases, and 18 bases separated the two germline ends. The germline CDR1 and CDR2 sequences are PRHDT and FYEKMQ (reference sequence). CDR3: CASSPPSGVLGNTIYF. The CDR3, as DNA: TGTGCCAGCAGCCCACCATCGGGGGTTTTAGGAAACACCATATATTTT.

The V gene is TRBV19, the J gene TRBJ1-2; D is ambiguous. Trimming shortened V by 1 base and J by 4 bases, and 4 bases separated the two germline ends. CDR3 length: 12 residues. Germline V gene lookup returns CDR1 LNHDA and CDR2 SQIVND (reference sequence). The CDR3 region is CASSIVGYGYTF. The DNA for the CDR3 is TGTGCCAGTAGTATAGTCGGCTATGGCTACACCTTC.

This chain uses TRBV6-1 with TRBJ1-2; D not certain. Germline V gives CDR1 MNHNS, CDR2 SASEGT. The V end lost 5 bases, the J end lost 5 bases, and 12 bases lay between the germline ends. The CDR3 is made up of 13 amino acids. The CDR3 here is CASSQGAPYGYTF. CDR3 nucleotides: TGTGCCAGCAGTCAAGGAGCCCCGTATGGCTACACCTTC.

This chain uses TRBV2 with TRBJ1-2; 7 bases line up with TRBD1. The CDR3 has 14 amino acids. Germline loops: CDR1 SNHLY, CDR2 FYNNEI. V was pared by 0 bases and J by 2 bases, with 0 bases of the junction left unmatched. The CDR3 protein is CASSEATGNYGYTF. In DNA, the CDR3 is TGTGCCAGCAGTGAAGCGACAGGGAACTATGGCTACACCTTC.

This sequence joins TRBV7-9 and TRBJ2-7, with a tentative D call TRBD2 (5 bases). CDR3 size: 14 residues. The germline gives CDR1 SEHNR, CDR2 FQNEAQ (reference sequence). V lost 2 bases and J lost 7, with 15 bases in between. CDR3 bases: TGTGCCAGCAGCTTACGGCGGCCTCCGGGGGAGCAGTACTTC. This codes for CASSLRRPPGEQYF.

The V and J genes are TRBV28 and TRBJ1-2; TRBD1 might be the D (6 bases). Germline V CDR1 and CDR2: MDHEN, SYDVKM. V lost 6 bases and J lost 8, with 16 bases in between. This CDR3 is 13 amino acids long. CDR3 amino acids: CASRKQGGSGYTF. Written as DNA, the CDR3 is TGTGCCAGCAGAAAGCAAGGGGGATCGGGCTACACCTTC.

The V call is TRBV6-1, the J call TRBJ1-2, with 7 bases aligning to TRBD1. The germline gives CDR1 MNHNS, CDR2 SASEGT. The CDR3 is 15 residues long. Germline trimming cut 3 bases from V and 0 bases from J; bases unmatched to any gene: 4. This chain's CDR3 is CASSEGQLTNYGYTF. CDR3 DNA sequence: TGTGCCAGCAGTGAGGGACAGCTAACTAACTATGGCTACACCTTC.

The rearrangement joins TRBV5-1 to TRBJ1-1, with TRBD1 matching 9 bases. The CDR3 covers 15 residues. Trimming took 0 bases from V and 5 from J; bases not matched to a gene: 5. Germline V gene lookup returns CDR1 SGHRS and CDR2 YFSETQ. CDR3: CASSLGGDRATEAFF. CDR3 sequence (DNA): TGCGCCAGCAGCTTGGGAGGGGACAGGGCGACTGAAGCTTTCTTT.

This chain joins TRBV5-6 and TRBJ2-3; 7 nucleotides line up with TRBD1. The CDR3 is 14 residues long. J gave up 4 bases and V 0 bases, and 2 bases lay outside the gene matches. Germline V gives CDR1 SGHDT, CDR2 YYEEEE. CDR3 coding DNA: TGTGCCAGCAGCTTGGGTCAGGGGGCAGATACGCAGTATTTT. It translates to CASSLGQGADTQYF.

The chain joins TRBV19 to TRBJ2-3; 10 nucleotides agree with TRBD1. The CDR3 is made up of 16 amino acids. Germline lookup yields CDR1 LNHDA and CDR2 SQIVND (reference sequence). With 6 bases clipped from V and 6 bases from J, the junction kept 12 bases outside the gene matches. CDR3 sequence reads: CASSGGQGPPGDTQYF. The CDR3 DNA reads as TGTGCCAGTAGCGGGGGACAGGGGCCACCCGGGGATACGCAGTATTTT.

The CDR3 reads CASSTGAVVTGELFF. The CDR3, as DNA: TGTGCCAGCTCCACAGGGGCGGTCGTCACCGGGGAGCTGTTTTTT. The chain links TRBV7-9 to TRBJ2-2; 7 bases align to TRBD1. The CDR3 is 15 amino acids. The J segment lost 4 bases and the V segment lost 8 bases, leaving 10 bases of the junction unmatched. CDR1 SEHNR and CDR2 FQNEAQ come from the germline V gene (reference sequence).

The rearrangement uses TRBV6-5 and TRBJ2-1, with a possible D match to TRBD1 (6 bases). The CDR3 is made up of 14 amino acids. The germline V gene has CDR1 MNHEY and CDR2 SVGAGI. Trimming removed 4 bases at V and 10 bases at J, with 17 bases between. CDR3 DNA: TGTGCCAGCAGTTGGTTCCCAGGGGCTGGCGAGCAGTTCTTC. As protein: CASSWFPGAGEQFF.

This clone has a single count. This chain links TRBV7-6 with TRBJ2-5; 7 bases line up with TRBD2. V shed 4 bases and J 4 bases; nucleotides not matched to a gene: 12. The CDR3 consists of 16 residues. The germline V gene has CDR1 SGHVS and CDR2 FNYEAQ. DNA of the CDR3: TGTGCCAGCAGCTCGAGGGGCCGCGGGAGCGGAGAGACCCAGTACTTC. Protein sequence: CASSSRGRGSGETQYF.

CDR3 bases: TGTGCCAGCAGCTGGGGGACTAGCGGGAGGGGGACCTACGAGCAGTACTTC. This encodes CASSWGTSGRGTYEQYF. The J gene is TRBJ2-7, the V gene TRBV5-4; 16 positions agree with TRBD2. Trimming took 3 bases from V and 2 from J; bases not matched to a gene: 5. Germline V gene data show CDR1 as SGHNT and CDR2 as YYREEE (reference sequence). The CDR3 covers 17 residues.

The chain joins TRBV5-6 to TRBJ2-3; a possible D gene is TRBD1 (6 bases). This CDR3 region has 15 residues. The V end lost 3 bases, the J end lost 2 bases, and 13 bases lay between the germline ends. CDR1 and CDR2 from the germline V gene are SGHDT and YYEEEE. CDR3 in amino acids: CASSSPRGVTDTQYF. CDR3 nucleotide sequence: TGTGCCAGCAGCTCCCCCAGGGGTGTCACAGATACGCAGTATTTT.

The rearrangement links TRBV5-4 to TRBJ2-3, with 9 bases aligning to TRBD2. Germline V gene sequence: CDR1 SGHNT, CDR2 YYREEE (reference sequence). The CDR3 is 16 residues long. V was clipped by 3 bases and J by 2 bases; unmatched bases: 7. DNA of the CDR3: TGTGCCAGCAGCTCTTCCTTAGCGGGGGACACAGATACGCAGTATTTT. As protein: CASSSSLAGDTDTQYF.

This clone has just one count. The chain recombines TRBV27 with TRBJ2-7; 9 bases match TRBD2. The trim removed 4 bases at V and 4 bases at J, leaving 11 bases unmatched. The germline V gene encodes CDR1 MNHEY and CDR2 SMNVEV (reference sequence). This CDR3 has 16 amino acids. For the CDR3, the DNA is TGTGCCAGCAGTTCCCCCAGGGTAGCGGGAGTTTACGAGCAGTACTTC. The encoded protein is CASSSPRVAGVYEQYF.